The 5 T cell receptor beta chains listed next were all sequenced from one sample in a study of control samples from healthy donors and cancer patients (dated by TCRdb to 2019 to 2021). The library relied on the immunoSEQ multiplex PCR assay. TCRdb's version of the immuneACCESS table is confined to in-frame rearrangements and falls short of the full clone set. An unresolved V gene accounts for under half of the shortfall where checked; the remainder is of unknown origin. In this sample the table shows 260,000 or so clones, roughly 82% of which occur a single time. The top ten constitute 13% of the sample. The sequenced sample was PBMCs. The receptors were gathered from a woman aged 60-70 years with lung cancer.

The V and J genes are TRBV5-6 and TRBJ1-4; no firm D call. Trimming took off 5 bases at V and 0 bases at J, with 5 bases between the two ends. Germline loops: CDR1 SGHDT, CDR2 YYEEEE. The CDR3 has 13 amino acids. Written as DNA, the CDR3 is TGTGCCAGCAGTTCCGCAACTAATGAAAAACTGTTTTTT. This gives the protein CASSSATNEKLFF.

J is TRBJ2-3 and V is TRBV27; D is unclear. V lost 6 bases and J lost 2, with 12 bases in between. Germline CDR1 reads MNHEY; CDR2 reads SMNVEV (reference sequence). The CDR3 spans 14 residues. This CDR3 is CASRRWSLTDTQYF. CDR3 bases: TGTGCCAGCAGACGGTGGAGCCTCACAGATACGCAGTATTTT.

This clone was recorded only once. The J gene is TRBJ1-1, the V gene TRBV28; TRBD1 matches 8 bases. Trimming cost V 5 bases and J 0 bases; bases outside gene matches: 5. This CDR3 has 15 amino acids. Germline V gene data show CDR1 as MDHEN and CDR2 as SYDVKM. The CDR3 nucleotides read TGTGCCAGCAGTGCCCGACAGGGGATGAACACTGAAGCTTTCTTT. Its protein is CASSARQGMNTEAFF.

The chain joins TRBV7-9 to TRBJ2-3; D not resolved. The germline V gene encodes CDR1 SEHNR and CDR2 FQNEAQ (reference sequence). The CDR3 has 14 residues. CDR3 coding DNA: TGTGCTACCAGCTTAGGCGGCTCCACAGATACGCAGTATTTT. The encoded protein is CATSLGGSTDTQYF.

The rearrangement joins TRBV10-1 to TRBJ2-3, with 11 positions matching TRBD1. CDR1 is WNHNN, CDR2 SYGVQD, per germline (reference sequence). The CDR3 contains 15 residues. The ends lost 3 bases at V and 5 bases at J; junction bases unmatched: 4. CDR3 sequence: CASSEWTGGIDTQYF. CDR3 sequence (DNA): TGCGCCAGCAGTGAATGGACAGGGGGCATAGATACGCAGTATTTT.